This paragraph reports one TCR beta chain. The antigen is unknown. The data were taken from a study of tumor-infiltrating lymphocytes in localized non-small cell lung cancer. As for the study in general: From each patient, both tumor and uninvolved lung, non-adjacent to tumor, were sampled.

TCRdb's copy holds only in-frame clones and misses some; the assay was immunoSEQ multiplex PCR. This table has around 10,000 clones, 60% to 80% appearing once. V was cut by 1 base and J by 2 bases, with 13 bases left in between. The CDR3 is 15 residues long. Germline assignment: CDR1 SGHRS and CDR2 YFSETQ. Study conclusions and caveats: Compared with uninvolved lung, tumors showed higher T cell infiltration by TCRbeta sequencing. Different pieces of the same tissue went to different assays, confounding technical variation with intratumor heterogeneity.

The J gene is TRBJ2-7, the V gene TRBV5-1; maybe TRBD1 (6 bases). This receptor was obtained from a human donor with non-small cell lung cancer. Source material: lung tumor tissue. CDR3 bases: TGCGCCAGCAGCTTGTGGGACACTAGTACCTACGAGCAGTACTTC. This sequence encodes CASSLWDTSTYEQYF. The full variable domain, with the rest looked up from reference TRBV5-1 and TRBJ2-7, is KAGVTQTPRYLIKTRGQQVTLSCSPISGHRSVSWYQQTPGQGLQFLFEYFSETQRNKGNFPGRFSGRQFSNSRSEMNVSTLELGDSALYLCASSLWDTSTYEQYFGPGTRLTVT.